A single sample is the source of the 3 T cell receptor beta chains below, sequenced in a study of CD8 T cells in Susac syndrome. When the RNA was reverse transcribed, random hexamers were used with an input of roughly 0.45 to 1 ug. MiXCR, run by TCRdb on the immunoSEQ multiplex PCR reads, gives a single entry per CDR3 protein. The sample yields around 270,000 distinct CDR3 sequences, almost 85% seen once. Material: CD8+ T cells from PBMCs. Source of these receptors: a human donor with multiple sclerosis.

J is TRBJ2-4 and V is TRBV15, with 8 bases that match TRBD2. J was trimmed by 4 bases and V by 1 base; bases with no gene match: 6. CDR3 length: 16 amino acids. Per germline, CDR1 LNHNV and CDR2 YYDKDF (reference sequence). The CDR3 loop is CATSRGRSGRKNIQYF. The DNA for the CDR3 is TGTGCCACCAGCAGAGGCAGGAGCGGGAGAAAAAACATTCAGTACTTC.

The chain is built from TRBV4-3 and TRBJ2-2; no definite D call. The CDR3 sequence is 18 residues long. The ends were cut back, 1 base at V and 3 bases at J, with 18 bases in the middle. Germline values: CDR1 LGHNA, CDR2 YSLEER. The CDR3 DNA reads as TGCGCCAGCAGCCAAGGGGCTATGCGCGGCAGCTACACCGGGGAGCTGTTTTTT. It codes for CASSQGAMRGSYTGELFF.

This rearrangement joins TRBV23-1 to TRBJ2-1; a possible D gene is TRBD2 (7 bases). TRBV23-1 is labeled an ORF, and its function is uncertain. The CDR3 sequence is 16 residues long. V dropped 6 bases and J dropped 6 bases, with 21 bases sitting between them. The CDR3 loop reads CASRLRLQRDINEQFF. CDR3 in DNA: TGCGCCAGCAGGTTGCGACTCCAGCGGGACATCAATGAGCAGTTCTTC.